The clone carrying this T cell receptor (beta chain) appeared a few times. These data belong to a study of T-cell memory formation after mild COVID-19. The ends lost 2 bases at V and 7 bases at J; junction bases unmatched: 10. Germline V gene sequence: CDR1 LGHNA, CDR2 YNFKEQ. This CDR3 is 15 amino acids long. TCRdb used MiXCR to reprocess the 5' RACE reads, holding one entry per CDR3 protein. The sample includes about 390,000 distinct CDR3 sequences, 21% of them seen just once. The sequenced sample was PBMCs or a T cell subset sorted from them (not recorded which). V usage is TRBV4-2 and J usage is TRBJ1-1; TRBD1 matches 7 bases. This clonotype was sampled from an adult woman who had mild COVID-19 (a few samples of this study predate the infection). Cell type and time point are not known. CDR3 loop: CASSQQSGTVGEAFF. DNA of the CDR3: TGTGCCAGCAGCCAACAATCCGGGACAGTGGGTGAAGCTTTCTTT.